This paragraph reports one T cell receptor (beta chain). Its specificity is not known. The sample belongs to a study of beta chain features in type 1 diabetes. Study conclusions and caveats: TCRB CDR3s were moderately but significantly shorter in Type 1 diabetes patients in all four CD4+ subsets.

V was pared by 6 bases and J by 8 bases, with 4 bases between. The germline gives CDR1 DFQATT, CDR2 SNEGSKA (reference sequence). The CDR3 has 8 amino acids. CD45RO/CCR7/CD25/CD127/CD95/CD27 separated CD4+ naive, central memory, regulatory and stem cell-like memory cells by sorting. Isolated RNA was reverse transcribed in full, so expressed TCRB transcripts were sequenced. Using immunoSEQ multiplex PCR, the repertoire was profiled, and TCRdb retains in-frame clones only, with some absent. The data contain about 350,000 clones, around 19% of them singletons. The chain has TRBV20-1 and TRBJ1-1; D not resolved. Sequences were obtained from naive CD4+ T cells from blood. This TCR came from a young woman in good health. The CDR3 loop is CSAAEAFF. The CDR3 DNA is TGCAGTGCCGCGGAAGCTTTCTTT.